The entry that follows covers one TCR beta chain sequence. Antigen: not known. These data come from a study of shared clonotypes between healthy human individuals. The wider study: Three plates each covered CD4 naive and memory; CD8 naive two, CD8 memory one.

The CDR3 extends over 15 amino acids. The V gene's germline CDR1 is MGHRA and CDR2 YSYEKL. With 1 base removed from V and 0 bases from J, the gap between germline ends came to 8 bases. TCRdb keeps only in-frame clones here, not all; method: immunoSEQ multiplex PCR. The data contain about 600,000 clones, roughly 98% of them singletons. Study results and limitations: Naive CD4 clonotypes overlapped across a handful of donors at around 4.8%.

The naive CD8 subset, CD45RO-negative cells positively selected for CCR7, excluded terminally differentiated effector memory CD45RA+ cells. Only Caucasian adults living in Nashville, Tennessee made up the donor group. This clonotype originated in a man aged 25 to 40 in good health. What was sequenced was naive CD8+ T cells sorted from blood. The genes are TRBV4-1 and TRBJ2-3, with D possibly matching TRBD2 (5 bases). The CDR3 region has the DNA TGCGCCAGCAGCCAAGGCCGGACTAGCACAGATACGCAGTATTTT. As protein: CASSQGRTSTDTQYF.